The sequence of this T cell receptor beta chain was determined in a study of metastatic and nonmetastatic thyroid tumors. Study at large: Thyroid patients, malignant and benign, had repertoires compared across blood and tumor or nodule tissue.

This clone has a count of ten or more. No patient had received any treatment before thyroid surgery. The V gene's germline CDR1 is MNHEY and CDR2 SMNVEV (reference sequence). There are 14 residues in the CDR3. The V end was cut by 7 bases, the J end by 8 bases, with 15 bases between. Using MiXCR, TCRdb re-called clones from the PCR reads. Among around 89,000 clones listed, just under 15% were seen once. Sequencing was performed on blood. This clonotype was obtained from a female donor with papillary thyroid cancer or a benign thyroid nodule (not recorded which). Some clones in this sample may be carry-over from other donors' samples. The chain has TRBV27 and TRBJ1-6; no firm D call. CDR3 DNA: TGTGCCAGCACCACGGAAAGGAGGGATTCACCCCTCCACTTT. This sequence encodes CASTTERRDSPLHF.